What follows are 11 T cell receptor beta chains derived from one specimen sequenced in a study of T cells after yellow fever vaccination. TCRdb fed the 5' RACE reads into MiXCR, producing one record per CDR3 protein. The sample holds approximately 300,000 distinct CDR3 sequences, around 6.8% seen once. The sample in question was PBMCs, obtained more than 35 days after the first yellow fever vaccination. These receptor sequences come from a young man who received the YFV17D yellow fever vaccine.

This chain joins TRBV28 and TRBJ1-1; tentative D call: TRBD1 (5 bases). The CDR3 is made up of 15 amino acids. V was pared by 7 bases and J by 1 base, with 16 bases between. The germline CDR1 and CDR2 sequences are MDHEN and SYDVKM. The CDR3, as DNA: TGTGCCAGCACCCTAGGTGGGCAGGGGAACACTGAAGCTTTCTTT. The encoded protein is CASTLGGQGNTEAFF. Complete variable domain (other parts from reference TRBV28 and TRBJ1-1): DVKVTQSSRYLVKRTGEKVFLECVQDMDHENMFWYRQDPGLGLRLIYFSYDVKMKEKGDIPEGYSVSREKKERFSLILESASTNQTSMYLCASTLGGQGNTEAFFGQGTRLTVV.

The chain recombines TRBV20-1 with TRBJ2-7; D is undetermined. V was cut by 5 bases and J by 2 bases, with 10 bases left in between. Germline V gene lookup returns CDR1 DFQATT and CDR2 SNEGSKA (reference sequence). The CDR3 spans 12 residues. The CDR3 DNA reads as TGCAGTGCTCACAGTCCGCCCTACGAGCAGTACGTC. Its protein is CSAHSPPYEQYV.

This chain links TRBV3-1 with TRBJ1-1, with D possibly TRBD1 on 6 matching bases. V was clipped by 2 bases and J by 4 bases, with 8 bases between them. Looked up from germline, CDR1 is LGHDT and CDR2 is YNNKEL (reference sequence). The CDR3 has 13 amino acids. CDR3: CASSQSGVTEAFF. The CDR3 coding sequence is TGTGCCAGCAGCCAATCAGGGGTCACTGAAGCTTTCTTT.

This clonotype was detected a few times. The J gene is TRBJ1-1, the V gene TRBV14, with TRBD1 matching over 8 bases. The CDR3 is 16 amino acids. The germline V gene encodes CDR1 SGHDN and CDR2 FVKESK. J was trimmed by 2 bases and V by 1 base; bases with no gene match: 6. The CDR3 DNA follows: TGTGCCAGCAGCCAAGCGATGACAGGGGTCAACACTGAAGCTTTCTTT. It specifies CASSQAMTGVNTEAFF.

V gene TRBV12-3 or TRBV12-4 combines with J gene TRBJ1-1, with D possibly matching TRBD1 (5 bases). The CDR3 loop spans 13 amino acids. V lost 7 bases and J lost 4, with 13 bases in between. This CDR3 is CASTGLRRTEAFF. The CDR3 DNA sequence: TGTGCCAGCACAGGGTTAAGGCGCACTGAAGCTTTCTTT.

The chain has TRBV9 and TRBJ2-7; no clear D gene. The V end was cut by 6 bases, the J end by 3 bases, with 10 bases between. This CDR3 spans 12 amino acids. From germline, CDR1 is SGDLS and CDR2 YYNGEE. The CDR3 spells CASTLILYEQYV. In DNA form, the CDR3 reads TGTGCCAGCACCCTCATCCTCTACGAGCAGTACGTC.

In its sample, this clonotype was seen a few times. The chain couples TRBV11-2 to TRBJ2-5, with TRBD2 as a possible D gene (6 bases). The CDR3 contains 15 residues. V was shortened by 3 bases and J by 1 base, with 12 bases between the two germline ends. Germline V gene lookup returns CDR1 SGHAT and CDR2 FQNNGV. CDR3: CASSFGTGPQETQYF. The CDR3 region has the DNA TGTGCCAGCAGCTTCGGGACTGGCCCCCAAGAGACCCAGTACTTC.

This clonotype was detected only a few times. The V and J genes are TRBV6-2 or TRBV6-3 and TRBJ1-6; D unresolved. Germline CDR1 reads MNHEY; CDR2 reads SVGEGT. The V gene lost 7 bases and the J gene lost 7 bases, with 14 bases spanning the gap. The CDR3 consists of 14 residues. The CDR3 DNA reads TGTGCCAGCAAGTCATCCAGAACCAATTCACCCCTCCACTTT. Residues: CASKSSRTNSPLHF.

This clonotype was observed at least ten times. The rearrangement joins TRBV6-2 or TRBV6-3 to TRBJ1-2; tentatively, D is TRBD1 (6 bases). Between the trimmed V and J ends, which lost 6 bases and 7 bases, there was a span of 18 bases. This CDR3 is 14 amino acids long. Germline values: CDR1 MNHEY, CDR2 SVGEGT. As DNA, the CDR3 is TGTGCCAGCAGCCGAATTCGGGGGGCGGTTGGCTACACCTTC. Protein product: CASSRIRGAVGYTF.

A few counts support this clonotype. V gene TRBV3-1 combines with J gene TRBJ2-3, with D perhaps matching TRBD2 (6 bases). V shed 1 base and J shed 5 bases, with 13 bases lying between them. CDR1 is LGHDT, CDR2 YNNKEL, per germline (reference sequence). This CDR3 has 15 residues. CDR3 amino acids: CASSQVAAGRDTQYF. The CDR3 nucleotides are TGTGCCAGCAGCCAAGTCGCCGCGGGGCGAGATACGCAGTATTTT.

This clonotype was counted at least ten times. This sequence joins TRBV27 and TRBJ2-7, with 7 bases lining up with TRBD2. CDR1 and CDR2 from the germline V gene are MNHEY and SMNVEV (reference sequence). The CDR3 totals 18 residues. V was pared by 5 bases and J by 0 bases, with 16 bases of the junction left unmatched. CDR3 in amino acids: CASSRRDYTTSSSYEQYF. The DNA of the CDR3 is TGTGCCAGCAGTCGCCGGGACTATACGACCTCTAGCTCCTACGAGCAGTACTTC.